The present entry profiles one T cell receptor beta chain with its context. Its target is unknown. Produced via immunoSEQ multiplex PCR; TCRdb's table is partial and in-frame only. The sample has more than 1 million clones, about four fifths seen once; the top ten hold more than 0.5%. The source of the sample is a study of shared clonotypes between healthy human individuals. Study results and caveats: Naive subsets generally had larger estimated richness than memory subsets.

The clonotype originates from a man aged 18 to 35 in good health. Some clones in this sample may be carry-over from other donors' samples. The source material was memory CD4+ T cells from PBMCs. Subset meaning: CD45RA-negative fraction.

The CDR3 bases are TGTGCCACCCTCCCAGACCCGAACACTGAAGCTTTCTTT. Amino acids: CATLPDPNTEAFF. The rearrangement links TRBV7-2 to TRBJ1-1; D gene ambiguous. CDR1 and CDR2 (germline): SGHTA, FQGNSA. The CDR3 runs to 13 residues. V shed 10 bases and J shed 1 base, with 13 bases lying between them.